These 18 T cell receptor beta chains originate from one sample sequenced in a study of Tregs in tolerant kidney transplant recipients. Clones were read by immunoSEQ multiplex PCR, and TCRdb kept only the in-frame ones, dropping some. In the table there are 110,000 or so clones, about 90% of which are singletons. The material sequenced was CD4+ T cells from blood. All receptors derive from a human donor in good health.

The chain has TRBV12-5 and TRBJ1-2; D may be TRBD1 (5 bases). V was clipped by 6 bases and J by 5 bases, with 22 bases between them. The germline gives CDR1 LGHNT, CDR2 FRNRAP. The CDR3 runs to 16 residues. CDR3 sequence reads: CASGTTGGGLSYGYTF. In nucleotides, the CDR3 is TGTGCTAGTGGCACTACCGGGGGGGGTCTTAGTTATGGCTACACCTTC. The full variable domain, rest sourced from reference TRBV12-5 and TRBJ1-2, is DARVTQTPRHKVTEMGQEVTMRCQPILGHNTVFWYRQTMMQGLELLAYFRNRAPLDDSGMPKDRFSAEMPDATLATLKIQPSEPRDSAVYFCASGTTGGGLSYGYTFGSGTRLTVV.

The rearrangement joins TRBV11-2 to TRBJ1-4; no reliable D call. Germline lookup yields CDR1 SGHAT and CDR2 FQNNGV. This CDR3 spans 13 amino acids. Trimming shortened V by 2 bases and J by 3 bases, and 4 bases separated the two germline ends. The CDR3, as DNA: TGTGCCAGCAGCTTAATCTCTAATGAAAAACTGTTTTTT. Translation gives CASSLISNEKLFF.

CDR3 nucleotide sequence: TGTGCCAGCAGCTTGGGAGGGTATGGCTACACCTTC. This codes for CASSLGGYGYTF. The chain uses TRBV11-2 and TRBJ1-2; D remains ambiguous. The germline gives CDR1 SGHAT, CDR2 FQNNGV. The CDR3 covers 12 residues. With 3 bases removed from V and 5 bases from J, the gap between germline ends came to 7 bases.

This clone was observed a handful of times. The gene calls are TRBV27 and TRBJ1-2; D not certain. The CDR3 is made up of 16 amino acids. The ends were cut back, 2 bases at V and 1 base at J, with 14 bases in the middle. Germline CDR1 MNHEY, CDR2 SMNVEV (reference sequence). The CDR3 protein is CASSLIGGGNNYGYTF. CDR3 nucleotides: TGTGCCAGCAGTTTAATCGGTGGAGGGAATAACTATGGCTACACCTTC.

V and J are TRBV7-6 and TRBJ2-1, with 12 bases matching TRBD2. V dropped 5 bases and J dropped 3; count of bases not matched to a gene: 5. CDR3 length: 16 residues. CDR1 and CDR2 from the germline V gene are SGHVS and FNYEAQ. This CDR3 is CASSRTSGEVYNEQFF. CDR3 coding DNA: TGTGCCAGCAGCCGGACTAGCGGGGAGGTCTACAATGAGCAGTTCTTC. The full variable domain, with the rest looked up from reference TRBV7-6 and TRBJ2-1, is GAGVSQSPRYKVTKRGQDVALRCDPISGHVSLYWYRQALGQGPEFLTYFNYEAQQDKSGLPNDRFSAERPEGSISTLTIQRTEQRDSAMYRCASSRTSGEVYNEQFFGPGTRLTVL.

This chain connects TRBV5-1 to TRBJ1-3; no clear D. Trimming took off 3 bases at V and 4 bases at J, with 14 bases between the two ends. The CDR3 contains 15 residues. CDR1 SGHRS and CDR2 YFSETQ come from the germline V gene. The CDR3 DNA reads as TGCGCCAGCAGCTCCCTTCCAGGAGGAGGAAACACCATATATTTT. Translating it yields CASSSLPGGGNTIYF. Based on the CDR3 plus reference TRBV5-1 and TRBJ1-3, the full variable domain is KAGVTQTPRYLIKTRGQQVTLSCSPISGHRSVSWYQQTPGQGLQFLFEYFSETQRNKGNFPGRFSGRQFSNSRSEMNVSTLELGDSALYLCASSSLPGGGNTIYFGEGSWLTVV.

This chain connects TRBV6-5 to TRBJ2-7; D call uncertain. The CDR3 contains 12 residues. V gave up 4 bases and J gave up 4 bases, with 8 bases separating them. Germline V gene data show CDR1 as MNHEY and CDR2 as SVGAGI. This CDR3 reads CASSSSRYEQYF. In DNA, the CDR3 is TGTGCCAGCAGTTCCTCCAGGTACGAGCAGTACTTC.

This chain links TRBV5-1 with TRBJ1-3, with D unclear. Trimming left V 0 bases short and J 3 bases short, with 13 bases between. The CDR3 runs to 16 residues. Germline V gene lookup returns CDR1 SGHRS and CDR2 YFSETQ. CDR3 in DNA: TGCGCCAGCAGCTTGGCCGGGATGGCCCTTGGAAACACCATATATTTT. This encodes CASSLAGMALGNTIYF.

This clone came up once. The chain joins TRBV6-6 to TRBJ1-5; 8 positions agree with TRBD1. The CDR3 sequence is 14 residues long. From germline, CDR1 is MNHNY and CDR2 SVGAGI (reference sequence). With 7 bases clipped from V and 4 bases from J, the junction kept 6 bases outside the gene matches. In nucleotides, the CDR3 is TGTGCCAGCACCGGACAGGGACGGAATCAGCCCCAGCATTTT. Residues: CASTGQGRNQPQHF.

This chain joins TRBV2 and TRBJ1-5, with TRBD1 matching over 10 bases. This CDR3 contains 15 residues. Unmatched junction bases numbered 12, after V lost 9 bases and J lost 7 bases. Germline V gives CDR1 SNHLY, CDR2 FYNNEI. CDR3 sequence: CASRGDRGRWQPQHF. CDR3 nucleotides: TGTGCCAGTAGGGGCGACAGGGGGCGATGGCAGCCCCAGCATTTT.

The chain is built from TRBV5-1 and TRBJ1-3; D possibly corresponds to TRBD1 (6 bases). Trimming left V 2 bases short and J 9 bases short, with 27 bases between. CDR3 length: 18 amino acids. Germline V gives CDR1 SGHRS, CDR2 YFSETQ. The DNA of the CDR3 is TGCGCCAGCAGCTTTCCCTTTTCTAGGGGGGGAGTGATTGTCACCATATATTTT. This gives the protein CASSFPFSRGGVIVTIYF.

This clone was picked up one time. As DNA, the CDR3 is TGTGCCAGCAGTGAACGACCGGGTGAGTTCCGAGGGAAGACCCAGTACTTC. Encoded protein: CASSERPGEFRGKTQYF. The rearrangement links TRBV6-1 to TRBJ2-5, with D perhaps TRBD2 (5 bases). Germline-derived CDR1 and CDR2 are MNHNS and SASEGT. The ends were cut back, 2 bases at V and 6 bases at J, with 22 bases in the middle. The CDR3 loop spans 17 amino acids.

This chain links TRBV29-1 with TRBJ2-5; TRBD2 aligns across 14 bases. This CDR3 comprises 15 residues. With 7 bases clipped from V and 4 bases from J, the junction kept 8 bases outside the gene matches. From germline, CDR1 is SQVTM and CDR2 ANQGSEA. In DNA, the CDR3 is TGCAGCGCTCCGGGACTAGCGGGAGTCTTAGAGACCCAGTACTTC. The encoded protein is CSAPGLAGVLETQYF.

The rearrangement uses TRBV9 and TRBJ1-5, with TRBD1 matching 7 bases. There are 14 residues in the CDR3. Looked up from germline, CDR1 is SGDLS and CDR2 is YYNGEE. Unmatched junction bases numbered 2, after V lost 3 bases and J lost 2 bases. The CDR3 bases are TGTGCCAGCAGCGAGGGGGCGGGCAATCAGCCCCAGCATTTT. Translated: CASSEGAGNQPQHF.

Here the CDR3 reads CASSTQGARGNTIYF. In nucleotides, the CDR3 is TGTGCCAGTAGTACGCAGGGGGCGCGGGGAAACACCATATATTTT. This chain joins TRBV19 and TRBJ1-3; TRBD1 aligns across 8 bases. J lost 4 bases, V lost 4 bases, and 6 bases had no gene match. Germline assignment: CDR1 LNHDA and CDR2 SQIVND (reference sequence). The CDR3 is 15 amino acids.

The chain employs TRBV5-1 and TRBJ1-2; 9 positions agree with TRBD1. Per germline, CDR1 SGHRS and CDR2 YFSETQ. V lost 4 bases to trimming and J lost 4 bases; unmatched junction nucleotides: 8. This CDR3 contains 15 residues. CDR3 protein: CASSVDRGNLYGYTF. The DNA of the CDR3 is TGCGCCAGCAGCGTCGACAGGGGGAATCTCTATGGCTACACCTTC.

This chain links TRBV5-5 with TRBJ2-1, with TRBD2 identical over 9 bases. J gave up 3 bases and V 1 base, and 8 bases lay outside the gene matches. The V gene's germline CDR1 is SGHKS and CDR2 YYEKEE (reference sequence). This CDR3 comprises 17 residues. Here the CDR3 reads CASSLTLAGTFYNEQFF. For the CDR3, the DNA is TGTGCCAGCAGCTTGACTCTAGCGGGAACCTTCTACAATGAGCAGTTCTTC.

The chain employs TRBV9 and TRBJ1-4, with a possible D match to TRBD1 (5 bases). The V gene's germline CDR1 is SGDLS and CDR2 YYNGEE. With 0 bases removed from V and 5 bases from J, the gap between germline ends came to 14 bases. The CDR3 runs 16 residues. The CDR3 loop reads CASSVAWGGGNEKLFF. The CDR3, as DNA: TGTGCCAGCAGCGTAGCTTGGGGGGGAGGAAATGAAAAACTGTTTTTT.